The clone carrying this TCR beta chain has at least ten counts. Indicated time point: longitudinal time-point 1 (baseline). This sample was included in a study of neurological immune-mediated disorders. Looked up from germline, CDR1 is MNHEY and CDR2 is SMNVEV (reference sequence). The CDR3 consists of 15 residues. V shed 5 bases and J shed 5 bases, with 18 bases lying between them. TCRdb analysed the 5' RACE reads with MiXCR anew, one entry per CDR3 protein. The sample has some 38,000 distinct CDR3 sequences; roughly 3.1% are singletons. Sequenced: PBMCs. The TCR comes from a woman in her fifties or sixties with multiple sclerosis. This chain connects TRBV27 to TRBJ1-1; no firm D call. CDR3 region: CASSPHVEGNTEAFF. The CDR3 region has the DNA TGTGCCAGCAGTCCCCACGTTGAGGGAAATACTGAAGCTTTCTTT.